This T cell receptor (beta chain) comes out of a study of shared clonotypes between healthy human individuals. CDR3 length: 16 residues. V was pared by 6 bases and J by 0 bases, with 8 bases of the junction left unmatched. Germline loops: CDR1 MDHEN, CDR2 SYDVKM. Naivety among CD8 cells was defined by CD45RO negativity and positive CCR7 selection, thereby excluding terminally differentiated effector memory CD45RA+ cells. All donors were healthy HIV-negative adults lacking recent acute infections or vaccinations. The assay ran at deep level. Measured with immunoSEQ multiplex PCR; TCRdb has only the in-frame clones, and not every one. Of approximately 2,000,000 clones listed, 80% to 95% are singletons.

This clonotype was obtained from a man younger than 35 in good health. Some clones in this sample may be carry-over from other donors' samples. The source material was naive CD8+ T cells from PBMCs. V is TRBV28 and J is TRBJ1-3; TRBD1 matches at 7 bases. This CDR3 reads CASRTQRQGSGNTIYF. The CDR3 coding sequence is TGTGCCAGCAGGACCCAACGACAGGGCTCTGGAAACACCATATATTTT.